Listed below are T cell receptor beta chains from one sample, sequenced in a study of T cell repertoires in cytomegalovirus infection. TCRdb redid the calling of the reads with MiXCR, one entry per CDR3 protein. The data contain about 330,000 distinct CDR3 sequences, over 7.5% of them singletons. Sequencing was performed on PBMCs. These receptor sequences come from a human donor in good health (CMV status not recorded). Some clones in this sample may be carry-over from other donors' samples. The CDR3 runs from the conserved cysteine through the conserved F or W. D genes are given only for firm matches. Not every row has a clone size; where given, it reads once, few, many or a size class.

DNA: TGTGCCAGCAGCTTCGGGGTCGAAGCGGGTCAGCCCCAGCATTTT; CDR3: CASSFGVEAGQPQHF; V: TRBV7-9; J: TRBJ1-5; size: medium-sized; D: NA
DNA: TGTGCCAGCAGTCCGACAGGGAAAAGCACTGAAGCTTTCTTT; CDR3: CASSPTGKSTEAFF; V: TRBV12-3/TRBV12-4; J: TRBJ1-1; size: NA; D: TRBD1
DNA: TGTGCCAGCAGTTTAATCGACAGCCCCTACGAGCAGTACTTC; CDR3: CASSLIDSPYEQYF; V: TRBV27; J: TRBJ2-7; size: few; D: NA
DNA: TGTGCCAGCAGCTTCCGGGACAGTTCCTACGAGCAGTACTTC; CDR3: CASSFRDSSYEQYF; V: TRBV7-9; J: TRBJ2-7; size: many; D: TRBD1
DNA: TGCGCCATCTTACCCGGGACAGGGGTCATAGGGACCGGGGAGCTGTTTTTT; CDR3: CAILPGTGVIGTGELFF; V: TRBV10-2; J: TRBJ2-2; size: many; D: TRBD1
DNA: TGCAGTGCTAGAGATAACCAGAGAGAAAAACTGTTTTTT; CDR3: CSARDNQREKLFF; V: TRBV20-1; J: TRBJ1-4; size: NA; D: NA
DNA: TGTGCCAGCAGCCCTAAGTCGGCGCCGGGCTACGAGCAGTACTTC; CDR3: CASSPKSAPGYEQYF; V: TRBV7-2; J: TRBJ2-7; size: many; D: NA
DNA: TGTGCCAGCAGCCGGACGGCCCATAATGAAAAACTGTTTTTT; CDR3: CASSRTAHNEKLFF; V: TRBV27; J: TRBJ1-4; size: NA; D: NA
DNA: TGCAGTGCTAGGGGCGGGGGGAGCACAGATACGCAGTATTTT; CDR3: CSARGGGSTDTQYF; V: TRBV20-1; J: TRBJ2-3; size: NA; D: TRBD2
DNA: TGTGCCCGGGACAGGGGGCGGAATTCACCCCTCCACTTT; CDR3: CARDRGRNSPLHF; V: TRBV30; J: TRBJ1-6; size: NA; D: TRBD1
DNA: TGTGCCAGCAGTTCCCAGGACCCGCCCTACTCTCGTCAAGCTTTCTTT; CDR3: CASSSQDPPYSRQAFF; V: TRBV6-2/TRBV6-3; J: TRBJ1-1; size: few; D: NA
DNA: TGTGCCAGCAGCTTAATGGGGGAGACCCGCTATGGCTACACCTTC; CDR3: CASSLMGETRYGYTF; V: TRBV7-3; J: TRBJ1-2; size: many; D: NA
DNA: TGTGCCAGCAGAGTCCCCCGGGGAGGGAGTCAATATGGCTACACCTTC; CDR3: CASRVPRGGSQYGYTF; V: TRBV28; J: TRBJ1-2; size: NA; D: NA
DNA: TGTGCCAGCAGCTTAGCTCCAGGGCGCTACGAGCAGTACTTC; CDR3: CASSLAPGRYEQYF; V: TRBV7-2; J: TRBJ2-7; size: NA; D: NA
DNA: TGTGCCAGCAGAGGGGATTTGGGCAATGAGCAGTTCTTC; CDR3: CASRGDLGNEQFF; V: TRBV6-8; J: TRBJ2-1; size: NA; D: NA
DNA: TGTGCCAGCAGCAACGTGGAGGGAGGAGCTAACTATGGCTACACCTTC; CDR3: CASSNVEGGANYGYTF; V: TRBV12-3/TRBV12-4; J: TRBJ1-2; size: few; D: NA
DNA: TGTGCCAGCAGCTTAGCCTCCGGGACAGGGGGCGGGGATACGCAGTATTTT; CDR3: CASSLASGTGGGDTQYF; V: TRBV7-2; J: TRBJ2-3; size: few; D: TRBD1
DNA: TGCAGTGCTTCTCACCTAGCGGGAGGACGAGATACGCAGTATTTT; CDR3: CSASHLAGGRDTQYF; V: TRBV20-1; J: TRBJ2-3; size: NA; D: TRBD2
DNA: TGTGCCAGCAGCTCAGGACGGACGAGAGTGGAGACCCAGTACTTC; CDR3: CASSSGRTRVETQYF; V: TRBV7-6; J: TRBJ2-5; size: many; D: NA
DNA: TGTGCCAGCAGCTGGACAGTGAGCTCCTACGAGCAGTACTTC; CDR3: CASSWTVSSYEQYF; V: TRBV7-2; J: TRBJ2-7; size: many; D: NA
DNA: TGTGCCAGTAGTCCCAGCGCAACAGGGACGAGCAATTCACCCCTCCACTTT; CDR3: CASSPSATGTSNSPLHF; V: TRBV19; J: TRBJ1-6; size: many; D: NA
DNA: TGTGCCAGCAGTTTAAATTCAGGGGCTGGCTATGGCTACACCTTC; CDR3: CASSLNSGAGYGYTF; V: TRBV12-3/TRBV12-4; J: TRBJ1-2; size: NA; D: NA
DNA: TGTGCCAGCAGCCCCCGGACAGGGGGCAGCGAGCAGTACTTC; CDR3: CASSPRTGGSEQYF; V: TRBV7-2; J: TRBJ2-7; size: many; D: TRBD1
DNA: TGCAGTGCTAGGCCCTCTAACTATGGCTACACCTTC; CDR3: CSARPSNYGYTF; V: TRBV20-1; J: TRBJ1-2; size: many; D: NA
DNA: TGTGCCAGCAGTGATCCCGACAGGGGAGGCGGGAATGAAAAACTGTTTTTT; CDR3: CASSDPDRGGGNEKLFF; V: TRBV2; J: TRBJ1-4; size: many; D: TRBD1